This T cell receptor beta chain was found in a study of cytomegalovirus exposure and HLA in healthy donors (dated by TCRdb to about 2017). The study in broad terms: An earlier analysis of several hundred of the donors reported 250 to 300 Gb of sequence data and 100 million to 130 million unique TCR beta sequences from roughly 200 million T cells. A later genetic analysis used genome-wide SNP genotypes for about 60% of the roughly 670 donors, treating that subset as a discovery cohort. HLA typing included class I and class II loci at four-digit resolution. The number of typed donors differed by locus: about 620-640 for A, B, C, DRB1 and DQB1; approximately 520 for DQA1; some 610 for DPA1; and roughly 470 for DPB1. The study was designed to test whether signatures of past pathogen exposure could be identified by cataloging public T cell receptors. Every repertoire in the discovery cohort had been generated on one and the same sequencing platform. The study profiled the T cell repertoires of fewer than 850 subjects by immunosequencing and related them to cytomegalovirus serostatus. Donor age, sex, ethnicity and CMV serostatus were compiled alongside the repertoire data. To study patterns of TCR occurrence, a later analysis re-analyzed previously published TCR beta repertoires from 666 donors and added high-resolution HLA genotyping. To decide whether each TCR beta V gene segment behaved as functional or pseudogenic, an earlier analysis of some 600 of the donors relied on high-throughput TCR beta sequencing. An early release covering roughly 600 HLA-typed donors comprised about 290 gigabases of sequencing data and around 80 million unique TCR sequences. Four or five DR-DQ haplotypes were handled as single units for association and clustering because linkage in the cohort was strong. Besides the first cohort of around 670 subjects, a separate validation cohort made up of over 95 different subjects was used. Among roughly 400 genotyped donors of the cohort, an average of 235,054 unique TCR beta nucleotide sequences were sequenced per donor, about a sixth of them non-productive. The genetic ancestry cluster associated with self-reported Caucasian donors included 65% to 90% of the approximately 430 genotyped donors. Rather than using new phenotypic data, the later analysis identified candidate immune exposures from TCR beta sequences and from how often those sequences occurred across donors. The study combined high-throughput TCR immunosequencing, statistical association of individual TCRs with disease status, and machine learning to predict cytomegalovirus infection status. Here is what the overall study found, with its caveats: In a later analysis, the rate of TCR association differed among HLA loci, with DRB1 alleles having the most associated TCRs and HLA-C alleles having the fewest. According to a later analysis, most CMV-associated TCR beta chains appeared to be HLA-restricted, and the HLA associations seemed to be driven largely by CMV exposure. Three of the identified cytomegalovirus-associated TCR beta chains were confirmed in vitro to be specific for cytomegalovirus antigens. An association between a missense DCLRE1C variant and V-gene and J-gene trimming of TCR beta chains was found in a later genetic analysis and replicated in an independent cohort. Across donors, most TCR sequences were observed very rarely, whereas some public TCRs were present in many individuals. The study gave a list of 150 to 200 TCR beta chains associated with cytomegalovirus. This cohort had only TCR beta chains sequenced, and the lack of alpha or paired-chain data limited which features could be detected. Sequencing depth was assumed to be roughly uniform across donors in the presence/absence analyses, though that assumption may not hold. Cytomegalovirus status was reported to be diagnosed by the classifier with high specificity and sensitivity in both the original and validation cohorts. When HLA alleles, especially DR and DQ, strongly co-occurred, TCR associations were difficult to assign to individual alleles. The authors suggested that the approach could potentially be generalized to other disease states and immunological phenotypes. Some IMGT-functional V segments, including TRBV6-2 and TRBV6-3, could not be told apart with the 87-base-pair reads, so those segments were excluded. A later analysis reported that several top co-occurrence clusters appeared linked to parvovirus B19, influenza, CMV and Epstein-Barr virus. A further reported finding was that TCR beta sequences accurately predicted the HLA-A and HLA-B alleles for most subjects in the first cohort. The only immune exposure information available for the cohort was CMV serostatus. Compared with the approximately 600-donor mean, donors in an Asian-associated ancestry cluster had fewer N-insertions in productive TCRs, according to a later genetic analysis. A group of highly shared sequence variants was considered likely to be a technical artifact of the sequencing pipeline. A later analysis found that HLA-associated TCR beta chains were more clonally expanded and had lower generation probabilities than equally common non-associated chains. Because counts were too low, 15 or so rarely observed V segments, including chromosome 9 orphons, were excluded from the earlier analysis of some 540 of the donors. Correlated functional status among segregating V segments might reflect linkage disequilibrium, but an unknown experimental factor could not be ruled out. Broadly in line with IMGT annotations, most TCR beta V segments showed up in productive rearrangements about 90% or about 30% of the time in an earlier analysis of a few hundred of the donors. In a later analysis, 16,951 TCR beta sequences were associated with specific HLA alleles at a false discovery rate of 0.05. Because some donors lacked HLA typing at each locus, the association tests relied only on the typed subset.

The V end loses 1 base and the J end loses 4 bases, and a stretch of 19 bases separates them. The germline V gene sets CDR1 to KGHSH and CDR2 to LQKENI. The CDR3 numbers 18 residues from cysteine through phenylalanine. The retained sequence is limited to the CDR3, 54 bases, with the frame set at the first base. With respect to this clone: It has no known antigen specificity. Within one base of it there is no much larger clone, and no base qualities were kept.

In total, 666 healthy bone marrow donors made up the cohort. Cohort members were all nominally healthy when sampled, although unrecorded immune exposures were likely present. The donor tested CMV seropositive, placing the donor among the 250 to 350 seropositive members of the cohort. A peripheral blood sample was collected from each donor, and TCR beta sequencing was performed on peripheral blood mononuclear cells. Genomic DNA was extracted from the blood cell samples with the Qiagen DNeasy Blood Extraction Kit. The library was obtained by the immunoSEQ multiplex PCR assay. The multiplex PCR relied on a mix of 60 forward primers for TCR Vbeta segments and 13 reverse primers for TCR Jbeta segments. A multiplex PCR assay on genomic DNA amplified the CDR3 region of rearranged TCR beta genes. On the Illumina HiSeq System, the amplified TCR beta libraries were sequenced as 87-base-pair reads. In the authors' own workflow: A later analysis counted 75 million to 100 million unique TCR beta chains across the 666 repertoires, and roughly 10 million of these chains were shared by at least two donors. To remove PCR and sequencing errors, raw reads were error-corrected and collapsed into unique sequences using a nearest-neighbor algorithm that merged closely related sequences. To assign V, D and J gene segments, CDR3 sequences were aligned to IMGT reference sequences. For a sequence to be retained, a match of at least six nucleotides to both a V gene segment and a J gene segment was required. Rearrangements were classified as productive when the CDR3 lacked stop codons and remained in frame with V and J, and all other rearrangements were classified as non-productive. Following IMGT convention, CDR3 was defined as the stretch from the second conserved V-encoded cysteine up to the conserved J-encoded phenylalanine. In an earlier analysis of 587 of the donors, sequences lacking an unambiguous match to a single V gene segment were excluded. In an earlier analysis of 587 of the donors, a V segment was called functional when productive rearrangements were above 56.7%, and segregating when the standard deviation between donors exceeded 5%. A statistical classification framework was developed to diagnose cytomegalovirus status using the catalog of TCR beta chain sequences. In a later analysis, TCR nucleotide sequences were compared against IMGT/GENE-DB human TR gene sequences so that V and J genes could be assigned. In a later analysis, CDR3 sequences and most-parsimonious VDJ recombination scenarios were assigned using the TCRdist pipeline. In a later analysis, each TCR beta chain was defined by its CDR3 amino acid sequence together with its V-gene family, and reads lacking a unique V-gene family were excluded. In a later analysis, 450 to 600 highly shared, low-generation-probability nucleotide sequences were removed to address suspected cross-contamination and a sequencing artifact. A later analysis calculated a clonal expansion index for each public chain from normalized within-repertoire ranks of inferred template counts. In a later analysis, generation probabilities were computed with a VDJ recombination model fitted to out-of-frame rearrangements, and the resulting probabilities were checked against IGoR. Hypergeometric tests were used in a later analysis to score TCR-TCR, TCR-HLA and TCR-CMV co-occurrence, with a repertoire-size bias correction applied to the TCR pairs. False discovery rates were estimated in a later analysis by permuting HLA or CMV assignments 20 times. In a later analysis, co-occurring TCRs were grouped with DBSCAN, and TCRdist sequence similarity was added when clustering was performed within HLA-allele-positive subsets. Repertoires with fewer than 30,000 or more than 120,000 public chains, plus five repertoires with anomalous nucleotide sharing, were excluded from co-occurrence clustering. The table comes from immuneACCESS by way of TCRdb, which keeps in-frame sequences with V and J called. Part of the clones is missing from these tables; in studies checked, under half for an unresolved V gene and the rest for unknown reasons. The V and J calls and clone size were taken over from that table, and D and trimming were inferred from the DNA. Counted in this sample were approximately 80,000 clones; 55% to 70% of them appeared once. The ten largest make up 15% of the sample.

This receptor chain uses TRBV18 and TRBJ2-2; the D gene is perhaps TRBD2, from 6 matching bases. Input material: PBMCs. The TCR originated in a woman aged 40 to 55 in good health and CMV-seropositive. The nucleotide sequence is TGTGCCAGCTCACCACGGACCCCATCGGCGGGGACCACCGGGGAGCTGTTTTTT. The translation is CASSPRTPSAGTTGELFF.